The text below deals with one T cell receptor beta chain. This entry comes from a study of cytomegalovirus exposure and HLA in healthy donors. Germline CDR1 and CDR2: SGHTA and FQGNSA. This CDR3 has 13 residues. With V trimmed by 6 bases and J by 15 bases, 10 bases remained unmatched. A multiplex PCR was run with 60 Vbeta primers and 13 Jbeta primers. Some clones are missing from TCRdb's copy, which holds only in-frame ones; the method was immunoSEQ multiplex PCR. The table has roughly 62,000 clones, around three quarters seen once. The clonotype originates from a woman aged 40 to 50 in good health and CMV-seropositive. Sequencing used PBMCs. The gene calls are TRBV7-2 and TRBJ2-1, with 11 bases fitting TRBD2. The CDR3 is CASRLAGVPEGFF. CDR3 nucleotide sequence: TGTGCCAGCAGACTAGCGGGGGTCCCTGAGGGGTTCTTC.